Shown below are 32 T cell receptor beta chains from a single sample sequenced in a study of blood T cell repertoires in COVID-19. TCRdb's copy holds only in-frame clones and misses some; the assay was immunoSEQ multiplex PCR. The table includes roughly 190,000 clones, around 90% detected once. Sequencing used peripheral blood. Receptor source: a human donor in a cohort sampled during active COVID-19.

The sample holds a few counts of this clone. The CDR3 DNA reads as TGTGCCAGCAGCCCGAGTTGGAGGGCAAATTCACCCCTCCACTTT. Amino acid sequence: CASSPSWRANSPLHF. The V gene is TRBV5-6, the J gene TRBJ1-6; the D is unclear. V was cut by 4 bases and J by 7 bases, with 15 bases left in between. This CDR3 has 15 residues. The germline CDR1 and CDR2 sequences are SGHDT and YYEEEE. Based on the CDR3 plus reference TRBV5-6 and TRBJ1-6, the full variable domain is DAGVTQSPTHLIKTRGQQVTLRCSPKSGHDTVSWYQQALGQGPQFIFQYYEEEERQRGNFPDRFSGHQFPNYSSELNVNALLLGDSALYLCASSPSWRANSPLHFGNGTRLTVT.

In nucleotides, the CDR3 is TGTGCCAGCAGCAAGACAGTTGTCGCTGGGGCCAACGTCCTGACTTTC. The encoded protein is CASSKTVVAGANVLTF. The V and J genes are TRBV5-6 and TRBJ2-6, with D possibly matching TRBD1 (5 bases). The CDR3 has 16 amino acids. Looked up from germline, CDR1 is SGHDT and CDR2 is YYEEEE. Deletions cut 4 bases from V and 2 bases from J, with 13 bases between.

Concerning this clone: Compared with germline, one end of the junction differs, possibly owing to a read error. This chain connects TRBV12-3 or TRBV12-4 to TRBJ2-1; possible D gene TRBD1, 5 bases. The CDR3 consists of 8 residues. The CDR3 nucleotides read TGTGCCAGCGGAAAACAGGTCTTC. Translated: CASGKQVF.

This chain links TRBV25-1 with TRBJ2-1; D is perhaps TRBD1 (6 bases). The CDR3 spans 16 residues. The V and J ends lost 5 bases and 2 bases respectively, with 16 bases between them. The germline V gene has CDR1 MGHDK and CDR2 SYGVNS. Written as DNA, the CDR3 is TGTGCCAGCAGTTCTCAGGGGAGAACGGCCTACAATGAGCAGTTCTTC. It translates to CASSSQGRTAYNEQFF.

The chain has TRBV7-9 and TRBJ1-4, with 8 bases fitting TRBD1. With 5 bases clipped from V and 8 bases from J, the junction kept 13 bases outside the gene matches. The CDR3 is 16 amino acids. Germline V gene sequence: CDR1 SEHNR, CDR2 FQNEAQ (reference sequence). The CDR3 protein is CASSHPRGQAIEKLFF. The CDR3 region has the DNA TGTGCCAGCAGCCACCCCCGGGGACAGGCGATCGAAAAACTGTTTTTT.

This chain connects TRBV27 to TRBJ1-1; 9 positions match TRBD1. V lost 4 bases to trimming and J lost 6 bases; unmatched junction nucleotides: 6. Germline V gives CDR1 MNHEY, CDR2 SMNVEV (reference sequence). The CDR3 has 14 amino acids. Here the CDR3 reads CASSWDRASAEAFF. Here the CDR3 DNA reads TGTGCCAGCAGTTGGGACAGGGCCTCCGCTGAAGCTTTCTTT.

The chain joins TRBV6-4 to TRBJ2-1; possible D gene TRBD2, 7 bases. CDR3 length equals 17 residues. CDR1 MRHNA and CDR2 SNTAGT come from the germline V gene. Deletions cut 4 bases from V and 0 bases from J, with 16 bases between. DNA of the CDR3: TGTGCCAGCAGTGCCTTGGCGGGGGCTAGCTCCTACAATGAGCAGTTCTTC. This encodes CASSALAGASSYNEQFF.

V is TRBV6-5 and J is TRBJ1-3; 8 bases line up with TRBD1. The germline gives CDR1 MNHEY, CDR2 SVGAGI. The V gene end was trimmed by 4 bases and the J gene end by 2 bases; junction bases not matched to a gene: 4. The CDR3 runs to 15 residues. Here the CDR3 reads CASSSPGGPGNTIYF. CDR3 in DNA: TGTGCCAGCAGTTCCCCAGGGGGCCCTGGAAACACCATATATTTT.

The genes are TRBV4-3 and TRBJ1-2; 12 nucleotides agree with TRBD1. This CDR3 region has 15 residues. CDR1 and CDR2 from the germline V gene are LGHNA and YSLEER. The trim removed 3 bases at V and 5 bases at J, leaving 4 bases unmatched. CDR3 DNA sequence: TGCGCCAGCAGCCATGGGACAGGGGGCGTTTATGGCTACACCTTC. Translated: CASSHGTGGVYGYTF.

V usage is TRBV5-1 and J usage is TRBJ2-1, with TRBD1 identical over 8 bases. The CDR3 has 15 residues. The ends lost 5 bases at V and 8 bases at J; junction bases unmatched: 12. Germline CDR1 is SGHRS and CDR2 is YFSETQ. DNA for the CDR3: TGCGCCAGCAGTACAGGGGGGTTTGGTGAATATGAGCAGTTCTTC. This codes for CASSTGGFGEYEQFF.

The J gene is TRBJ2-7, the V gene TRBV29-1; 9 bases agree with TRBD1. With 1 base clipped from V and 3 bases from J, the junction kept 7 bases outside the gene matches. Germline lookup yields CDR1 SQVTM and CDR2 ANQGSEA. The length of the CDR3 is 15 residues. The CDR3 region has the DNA TGCAGCGTTGAAGGATTCGGGACAGGGAACTACGAGCAGTACTTC. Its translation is CSVEGFGTGNYEQYF.

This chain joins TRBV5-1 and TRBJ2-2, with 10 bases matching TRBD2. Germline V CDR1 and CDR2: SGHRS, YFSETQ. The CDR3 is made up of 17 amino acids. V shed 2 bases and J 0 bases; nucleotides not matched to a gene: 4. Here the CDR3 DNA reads TGCGCCAGCAGCTTTCTAGCGGGGGCCGCGAACACCGGGGAGCTGTTTTTT. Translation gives CASSFLAGAANTGELFF.

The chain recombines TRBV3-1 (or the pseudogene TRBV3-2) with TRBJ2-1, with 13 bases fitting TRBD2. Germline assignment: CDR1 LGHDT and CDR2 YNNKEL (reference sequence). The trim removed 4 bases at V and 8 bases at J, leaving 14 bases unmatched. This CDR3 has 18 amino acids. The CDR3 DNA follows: TGTGCCAGCAGCCCCCATCTAGGGACTAGCGGGGTATCTCATGAGCAGTTCTTC. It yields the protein CASSPHLGTSGVSHEQFF.

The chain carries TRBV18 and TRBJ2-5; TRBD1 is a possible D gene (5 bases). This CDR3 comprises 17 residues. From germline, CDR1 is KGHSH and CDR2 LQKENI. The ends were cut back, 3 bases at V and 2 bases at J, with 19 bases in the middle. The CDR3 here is CASSPLAGASTQETQYF. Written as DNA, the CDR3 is TGTGCCAGCTCACCGCTGGCTGGGGCTTCTACGCAAGAGACCCAGTACTTC.

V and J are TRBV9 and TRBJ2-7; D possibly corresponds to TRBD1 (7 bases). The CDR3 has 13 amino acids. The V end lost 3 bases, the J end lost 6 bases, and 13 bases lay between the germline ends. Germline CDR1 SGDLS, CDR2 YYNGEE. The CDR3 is CASSAQGGGEQYF. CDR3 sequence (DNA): TGTGCCAGCAGCGCCCAGGGGGGAGGCGAGCAGTACTTC. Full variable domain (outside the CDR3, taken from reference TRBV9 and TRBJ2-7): DSGVTQTPKHLITATGQRVTLRCSPRSGDLSVYWYQQSLDQGLQFLIQYYNGEERAKGNILERFSAQQFPDLHSELNLSSLELGDSALYFCASSAQGGGEQYFGPGTRLTVT.

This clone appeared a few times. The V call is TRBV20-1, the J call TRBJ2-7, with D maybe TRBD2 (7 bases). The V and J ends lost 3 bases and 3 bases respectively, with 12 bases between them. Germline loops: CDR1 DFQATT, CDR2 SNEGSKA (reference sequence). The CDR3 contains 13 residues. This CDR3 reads CSASRGANYEQYF. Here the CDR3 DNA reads TGCAGTGCTAGTCGGGGGGCTAACTACGAGCAGTACTTC.

This CDR3 is CASSWDISIETQYF. The CDR3 nucleotides are TGTGCCAGTAGCTGGGACATCTCCATAGAGACCCAGTACTTC. The chain combines TRBV19 with TRBJ2-5; D is possibly TRBD1 (6 bases). V shed 6 bases and J shed 4 bases, with 15 bases lying between them. Germline values: CDR1 LNHDA, CDR2 SQIVND (reference sequence). The length of the CDR3 is 14 residues.

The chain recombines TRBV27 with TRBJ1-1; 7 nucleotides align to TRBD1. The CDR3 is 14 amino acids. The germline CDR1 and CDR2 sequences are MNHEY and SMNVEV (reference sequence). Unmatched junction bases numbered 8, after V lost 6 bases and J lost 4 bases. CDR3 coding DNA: TGTGCCAGCAGGACTACAGGGGTTGGCACTGAAGCTTTCTTT. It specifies CASRTTGVGTEAFF.

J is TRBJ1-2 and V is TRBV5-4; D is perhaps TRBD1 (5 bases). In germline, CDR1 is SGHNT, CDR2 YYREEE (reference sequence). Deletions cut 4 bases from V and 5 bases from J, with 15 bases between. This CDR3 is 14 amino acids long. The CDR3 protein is CASSREGRPYGYTF. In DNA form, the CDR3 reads TGTGCCAGCAGCCGGGAGGGGAGGCCTTATGGCTACACCTTC.

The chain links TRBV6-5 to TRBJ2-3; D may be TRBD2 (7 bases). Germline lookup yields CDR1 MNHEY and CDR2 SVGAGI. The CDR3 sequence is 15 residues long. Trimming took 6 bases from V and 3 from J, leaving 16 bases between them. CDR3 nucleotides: TGTGCCAGCAGCCCGAGGGGGAGGGAGACAGATACGCAGTATTTT. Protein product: CASSPRGRETDTQYF.

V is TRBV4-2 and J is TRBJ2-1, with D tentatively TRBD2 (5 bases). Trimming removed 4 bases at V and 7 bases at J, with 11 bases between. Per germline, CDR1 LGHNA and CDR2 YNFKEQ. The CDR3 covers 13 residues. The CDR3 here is CASSRGLENEQFF. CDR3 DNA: TGTGCCAGCAGCCGCGGGTTGGAAAATGAGCAGTTCTTC.

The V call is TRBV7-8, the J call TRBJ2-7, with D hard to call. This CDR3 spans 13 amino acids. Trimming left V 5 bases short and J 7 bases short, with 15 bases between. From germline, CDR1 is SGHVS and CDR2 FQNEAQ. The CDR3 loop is CASSPPLSREQYF. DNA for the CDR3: TGTGCCAGCAGCCCCCCACTCTCTAGAGAGCAGTACTTC. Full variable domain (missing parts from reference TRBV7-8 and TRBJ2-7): GAGVSQSPRYKVAKRGQDVALRCDPISGHVSLFWYQQALGQGPEFLTYFQNEAQLDKSGLPSDRFFAERPEGSVSTLKIQRTQQEDSAVYLCASSPPLSREQYFGPGTRLTVT.

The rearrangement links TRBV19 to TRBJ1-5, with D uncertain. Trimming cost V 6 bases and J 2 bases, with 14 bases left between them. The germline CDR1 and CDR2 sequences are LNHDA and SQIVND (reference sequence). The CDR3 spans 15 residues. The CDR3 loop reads CASRPAGVGNQPQHF. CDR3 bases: TGTGCCAGTAGGCCCGCCGGGGTAGGCAATCAGCCCCAGCATTTT.

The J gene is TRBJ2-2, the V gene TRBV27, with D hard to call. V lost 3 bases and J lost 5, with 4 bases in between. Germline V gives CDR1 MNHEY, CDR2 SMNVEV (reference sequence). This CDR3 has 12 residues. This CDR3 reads CASSFSTGELFF. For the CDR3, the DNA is TGTGCCAGCAGTTTCTCTACCGGGGAGCTGTTTTTT.

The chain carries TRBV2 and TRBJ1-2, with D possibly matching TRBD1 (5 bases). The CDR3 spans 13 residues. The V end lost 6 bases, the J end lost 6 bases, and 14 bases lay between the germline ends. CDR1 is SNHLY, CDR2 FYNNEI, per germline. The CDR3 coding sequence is TGTGCCAGCAGGGCCAGGGTCGAGGATGGCTACACCTTC. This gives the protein CASRARVEDGYTF.

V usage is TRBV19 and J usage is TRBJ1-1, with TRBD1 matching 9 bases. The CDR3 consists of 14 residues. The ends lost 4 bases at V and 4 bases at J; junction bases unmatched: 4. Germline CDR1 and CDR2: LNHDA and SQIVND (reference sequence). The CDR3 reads CASSRDRVRTEAFF. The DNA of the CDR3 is TGTGCCAGTAGTAGGGACAGGGTGCGCACTGAAGCTTTCTTT.

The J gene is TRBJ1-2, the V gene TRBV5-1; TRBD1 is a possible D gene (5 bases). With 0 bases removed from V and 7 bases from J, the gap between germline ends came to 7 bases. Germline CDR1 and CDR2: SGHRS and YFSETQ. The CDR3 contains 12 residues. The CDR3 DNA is TGCGCCAGCAGCTTGGAACAGGTTGGCTACACCTTC. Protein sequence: CASSLEQVGYTF. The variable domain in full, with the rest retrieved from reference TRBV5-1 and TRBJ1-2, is KAGVTQTPRYLIKTRGQQVTLSCSPISGHRSVSWYQQTPGQGLQFLFEYFSETQRNKGNFPGRFSGRQFSNSRSEMNVSTLELGDSALYLCASSLEQVGYTFGSGTRLTVV.

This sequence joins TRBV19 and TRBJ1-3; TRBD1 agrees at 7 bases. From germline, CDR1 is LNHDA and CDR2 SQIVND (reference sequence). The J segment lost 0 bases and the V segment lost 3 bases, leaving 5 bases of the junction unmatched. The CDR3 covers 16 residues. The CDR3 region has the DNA TGTGCCAGTAGTATCCGGACAGGAGTCTCTGGAAACACCATATATTTT. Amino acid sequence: CASSIRTGVSGNTIYF.

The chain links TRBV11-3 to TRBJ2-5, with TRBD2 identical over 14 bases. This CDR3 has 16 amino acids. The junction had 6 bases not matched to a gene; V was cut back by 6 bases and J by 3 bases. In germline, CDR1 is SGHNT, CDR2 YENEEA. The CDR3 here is CASRTSGRAWEETQYF. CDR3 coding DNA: TGTGCCAGCAGGACTAGCGGGAGGGCATGGGAAGAGACCCAGTACTTC.

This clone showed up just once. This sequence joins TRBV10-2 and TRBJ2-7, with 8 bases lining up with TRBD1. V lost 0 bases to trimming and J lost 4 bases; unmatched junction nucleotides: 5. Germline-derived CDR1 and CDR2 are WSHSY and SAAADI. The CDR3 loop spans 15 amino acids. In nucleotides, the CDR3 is TGCGCCAGCAGTGAGTCGGGTCAGGGGGCTTACGAGCAGTACTTC. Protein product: CASSESGQGAYEQYF.

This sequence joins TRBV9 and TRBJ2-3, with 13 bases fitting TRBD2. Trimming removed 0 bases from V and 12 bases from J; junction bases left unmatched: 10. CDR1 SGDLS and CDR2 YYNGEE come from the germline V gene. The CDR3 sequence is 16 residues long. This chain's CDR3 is CASSVATGLAGDIQYF. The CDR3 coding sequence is TGTGCCAGCAGCGTAGCTACCGGACTAGCGGGGGACATACAGTATTTT.

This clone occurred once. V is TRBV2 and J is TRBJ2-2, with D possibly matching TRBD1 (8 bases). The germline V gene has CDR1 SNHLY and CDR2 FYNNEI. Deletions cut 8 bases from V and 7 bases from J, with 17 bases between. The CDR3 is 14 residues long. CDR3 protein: CASRLTGEGGELFF. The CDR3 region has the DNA TGTGCCAGCCGGTTGACAGGGGAGGGCGGGGAGCTGTTTTTT.